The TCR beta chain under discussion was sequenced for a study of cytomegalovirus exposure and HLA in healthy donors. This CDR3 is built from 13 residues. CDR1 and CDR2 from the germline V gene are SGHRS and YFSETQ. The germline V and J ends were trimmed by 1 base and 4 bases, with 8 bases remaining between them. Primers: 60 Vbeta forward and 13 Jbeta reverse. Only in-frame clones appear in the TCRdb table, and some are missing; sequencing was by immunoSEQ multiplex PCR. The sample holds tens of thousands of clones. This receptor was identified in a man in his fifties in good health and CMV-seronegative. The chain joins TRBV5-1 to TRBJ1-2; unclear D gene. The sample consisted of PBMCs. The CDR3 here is CASSLFTSYGYTF. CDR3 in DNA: TGCGCCAGCAGCTTGTTTACCAGCTATGGCTACACCTTC.